A single sample gave rise to the 29 T cell receptor beta chains below, sequenced in a study of cytomegalovirus exposure and HLA in healthy donors. The study ran its PCR with 60 Vbeta and 13 Jbeta primers. Method: immunoSEQ multiplex PCR; TCRdb's copy keeps in-frame clones and lacks some. The data hold more than 95,000 clones, with roughly 70% observed a single time. Sequenced material: PBMCs. These TCRs come from a woman between 18 and 29 years old in good health and CMV-seronegative.

The gene calls are TRBV29-1 and TRBJ1-1; TRBD1 matches at 7 bases. From germline, CDR1 is SQVTM and CDR2 ANQGSEA. CDR3 length: 13 amino acids. With V trimmed by 5 bases and J by 2 bases, 5 bases remained unmatched. The CDR3: CSVSGTANTEAFF. CDR3 nucleotide sequence: TGCAGCGTTTCCGGGACAGCAAACACTGAAGCTTTCTTT.

This chain links TRBV5-1 with TRBJ1-2; 7 nucleotides line up with TRBD1. This CDR3 is built from 15 residues. J gave up 0 bases and V 4 bases, and 6 bases lay outside the gene matches. Germline CDR1 reads SGHRS; CDR2 reads YFSETQ. DNA for the CDR3: TGCGCCAGCAGCCCGGGACAGCCTCCTAACTATGGCTACACCTTC. Translation: CASSPGQPPNYGYTF.

This clone was seen only once. The chain links TRBV19 to TRBJ2-6; TRBD2 might be the D (6 bases). Germline lookup yields CDR1 LNHDA and CDR2 SQIVND (reference sequence). The CDR3 is 17 residues long. The ends were cut back, 1 base at V and 1 base at J, with 11 bases in the middle. CDR3 in amino acids: CASSIVEGRSGANVLTF. CDR3 sequence (DNA): TGTGCCAGTAGTATAGTGGAAGGGAGGTCTGGGGCCAACGTCCTGACTTTC.

The rearrangement joins TRBV7-9 to TRBJ2-1; 9 bases are shared with TRBD2. CDR1 and CDR2 from the germline V gene are SEHNR and FQNEAQ (reference sequence). V shed 6 bases, J shed 6 bases, and the junction held 9 bases outside the gene matches. The CDR3 is 15 residues long. Written as DNA, the CDR3 is TGTGCCAGCAGGCCCCCGGGACTAGCTCGCAATGAGCAGTTCTTC. Its protein is CASRPPGLARNEQFF.

The rearrangement uses TRBV29-1 and TRBJ2-1, with 10 positions matching TRBD1. This CDR3 spans 14 amino acids. V lost 6 bases and J lost 4; bases outside the gene matches: 6. Germline CDR1 and CDR2: SQVTM and ANQGSEA. The CDR3 sequence is CSVLGQGIYNEQFF. DNA of the CDR3: TGCAGCGTGCTGGGACAGGGGATTTACAATGAGCAGTTCTTC.

The chain uses TRBV28 and TRBJ2-7; 8 bases fit TRBD1. Looked up from germline, CDR1 is MDHEN and CDR2 is SYDVKM. Trimming took 3 bases from V and 4 from J; bases not matched to a gene: 5. The CDR3 is 14 amino acids. The CDR3 DNA follows: TGTGCCAGCAGTTTCTCGCAGGGGGCTTACGAGCAGTACTTC. Its translation: CASSFSQGAYEQYF. The full variable domain, completed using reference TRBV28 and TRBJ2-7, is DVKVTQSSRYLVKRTGEKVFLECVQDMDHENMFWYRQDPGLGLRLIYFSYDVKMKEKGDIPEGYSVSREKKERFSLILESASTNQTSMYLCASSFSQGAYEQYFGPGTRLTVT.

This clone was recorded a few times. The chain uses TRBV6-4 and TRBJ2-1; 9 nucleotides line up with TRBD2. The CDR3 consists of 15 residues. V trimming: 2 bases; J trimming: 6 bases; junction bases outside the gene matches: 5. CDR1 MRHNA and CDR2 SNTAGT come from the germline V gene. CDR3 region: CASSDGAGGPNEQFF. Written as DNA, the CDR3 is TGTGCCAGCAGTGACGGGGCGGGGGGGCCCAATGAGCAGTTCTTC.

The chain links TRBV14 to TRBJ2-5; 8 nucleotides align to TRBD2. Trimming cost V 1 base and J 7 bases; bases outside gene matches: 14. Germline CDR1 and CDR2: SGHDN and FVKESK. The CDR3 is 17 residues long. The DNA of the CDR3 is TGTGCCAGCAGCCAAGGGTTGCGGGGGGCCCTGGCCGGGACCCAGTACTTC. This encodes CASSQGLRGALAGTQYF.

This chain connects TRBV6-1 to TRBJ1-1; D is possibly TRBD1 (5 bases). Germline CDR1 reads MNHNS; CDR2 reads SASEGT. The CDR3 totals 15 residues. V was pared by 2 bases and J by 0 bases, with 10 bases between. The CDR3 bases are TGTGCCAGCAGTGAAAGGCAGGGAATGAACACTGAAGCTTTCTTT. This encodes CASSERQGMNTEAFF.

The CDR3 loop reads CASSQGDRVYGYTF. CDR3 DNA sequence: TGTGCCAGCAGCCAAGGGGACAGGGTATATGGCTACACCTTC. This chain uses TRBV14 with TRBJ1-2, with 9 bases identical to TRBD1. This CDR3 spans 14 amino acids. Germline trimming cut 1 base from V and 5 bases from J; bases unmatched to any gene: 2. CDR1 and CDR2 (germline): SGHDN, FVKESK.

This clone turned up a few times. This rearrangement joins TRBV15 to TRBJ1-5; D uncertain. This CDR3 is built from 12 residues. V was cut by 0 bases and J by 7 bases, with 4 bases left in between. In germline, CDR1 is LNHNV, CDR2 YYDKDF (reference sequence). Here the CDR3 reads CATSRDVQPQHF. The CDR3 region has the DNA TGTGCCACCAGCAGAGATGTACAGCCCCAGCATTTT. Looking up the rest from reference TRBV15 and TRBJ1-5 gives the full variable domain: DAMVIQNPRYQVTQFGKPVTLSCSQTLNHNVMYWYQQKSSQAPKLLFHYYDKDFNNEADTPDNFQSRRPNTSFCFLDIRSPGLGDTAMYLCATSRDVQPQHFGDGTRLSIL.

This chain joins TRBV10-3 and TRBJ2-1; 10 nucleotides agree with TRBD2. The CDR3 loop spans 14 amino acids. V lost 8 bases and J lost 4; bases outside the gene matches: 5. Germline V gives CDR1 ENHRY, CDR2 SYGVKD. CDR3 sequence (DNA): TGTGCCATCGGAGGGACTAGCGCTTACAATGAGCAGTTCTTC. It translates to CAIGGTSAYNEQFF.

CDR3 nucleotides: TGTGCCACCAGCCACGCGGGGGGGAGCACAGATACGCAGTATTTT. Residues: CATSHAGGSTDTQYF. J is TRBJ2-3 and V is TRBV15; TRBD2 matches at 9 bases. The trim removed 5 bases at V and 0 bases at J, leaving 3 bases unmatched. The length of the CDR3 is 15 residues. The germline CDR1 and CDR2 sequences are LNHNV and YYDKDF (reference sequence).

This clone was found a few times. The gene calls are TRBV6-1 and TRBJ1-1; D gene ambiguous. The CDR3 sequence is 11 residues long. CDR1 MNHNS and CDR2 SASEGT come from the germline V gene. V dropped 2 bases and J dropped 6 bases, with 4 bases sitting between them. In nucleotides, the CDR3 is TGTGCCAGCAGTGAACCATCTGAAGCTTTCTTT. Protein: CASSEPSEAFF.

The chain joins TRBV19 to TRBJ1-1, with TRBD1 matching over 8 bases. From germline, CDR1 is LNHDA and CDR2 SQIVND (reference sequence). This CDR3 contains 19 residues. V shed 4 bases, J shed 3 bases, and the junction held 19 bases outside the gene matches. The CDR3 sequence: CASSNGPGQGARLDTEAFF. The DNA of the CDR3 is TGTGCCAGTAGTAACGGCCCGGGTCAGGGGGCAAGGCTTGACACTGAAGCTTTCTTT.

V gene TRBV30 combines with J gene TRBJ2-5; 8 bases fit TRBD1. The V gene end was trimmed by 8 bases and the J gene end by 5 bases; junction bases not matched to a gene: 10. Germline V lookup: CDR1 GTSNPN, CDR2 SVGIG (reference sequence). The CDR3 runs 13 residues. The CDR3, as DNA: TGTGCCCAAAGACAGGGGCCGAGGGAGACCCAGTACTTC. Amino acid sequence: CAQRQGPRETQYF. Supplemented by reference TRBV30 and TRBJ2-5, the full variable domain reads SQTIHQWPATLVQPVGSPLSLECTVEGTSNPNLYWYRQAAGRGLQLLFYSVGIGQISSEVPQNLSASRPQDRQFILSSKKLLLSDSGFYLCAQRQGPRETQYFGPGTRLLVL.

This clone was found once. The CDR3 loop reads CASSLEPGVVYGYTF. The CDR3 DNA is TGCGCCAGCAGCTTGGAGCCAGGGGTGGTTTATGGCTACACCTTC. The chain recombines TRBV5-1 with TRBJ1-2, with D perhaps matching TRBD1 (6 bases). Germline CDR1 is SGHRS and CDR2 is YFSETQ. Trimming pared 0 bases from V and 5 bases from J, leaving 14 bases between. The CDR3 consists of 15 residues.

The gene calls are TRBV2 and TRBJ2-7; the D gene is possibly TRBD1 (5 bases). The V gene lost 5 bases and the J gene lost 6 bases, with 14 bases spanning the gap. The CDR3 runs to 13 residues. Germline loops: CDR1 SNHLY, CDR2 FYNNEI. CDR3 sequence reads: CASSKTSRGEQYF. In DNA, the CDR3 is TGTGCCAGCAGTAAAACGAGTAGGGGCGAGCAGTACTTC.

The rearrangement uses TRBV18 and TRBJ1-1; 7 bases fit TRBD1. This CDR3 region has 16 residues. Germline CDR1 is KGHSH and CDR2 is LQKENI. V was pared by 2 bases and J by 0 bases, with 6 bases of the junction left unmatched. CDR3 sequence reads: CASSPGRGDVNTEAFF. In DNA form, the CDR3 reads TGTGCCAGCTCACCAGGCAGGGGGGATGTGAACACTGAAGCTTTCTTT.

This chain joins TRBV7-9 and TRBJ2-3, with 7 bases aligning to TRBD2. V shed 3 bases, J shed 2 bases, and the junction held 2 bases outside the gene matches. This CDR3 has 14 residues. Germline loops: CDR1 SEHNR, CDR2 FQNEAQ (reference sequence). CDR3 DNA: TGTGCCAGCAGCTTTCGGGGGGTCACAGATACGCAGTATTTT. As protein: CASSFRGVTDTQYF.

The CDR3 loop reads CASSPRNAAFF. CDR3 nucleotide sequence: TGTGCCAGCAGCCCCCGAAATGCGGCTTTCTTT. The chain combines TRBV2 with TRBJ1-1; D is undetermined. The V end was cut by 6 bases, the J end by 11 bases, with 13 bases between. Germline lookup yields CDR1 SNHLY and CDR2 FYNNEI. The CDR3 covers 11 residues.

The rearrangement links TRBV19 to TRBJ2-2; no reliable D call. The V gene lost 5 bases and the J gene lost 5 bases, with 6 bases spanning the gap. Germline CDR1 is LNHDA and CDR2 is SQIVND (reference sequence). CDR3 length: 12 residues. CDR3 sequence reads: CASSHGTGELFF. The CDR3 DNA follows: TGTGCCAGTAGTCACGGTACCGGGGAGCTGTTTTTT. Filled out from reference TRBV19 and TRBJ2-2, the complete variable domain reads DGGITQSPKYLFRKEGQNVTLSCEQNLNHDAMYWYRQDPGQGLRLIYYSQIVNDFQKGDIAEGYSVSREKKESFPLTVTSAQKNPTAFYLCASSHGTGELFFGEGSRLTVL.

This chain uses TRBV20-1 with TRBJ1-2; the D is unclear. V gave up 7 bases and J gave up 3 bases, with 6 bases separating them. The length of the CDR3 is 10 residues. Germline V gene data show CDR1 as DFQATT and CDR2 as SNEGSKA (reference sequence). The CDR3 sequence is CSGRDYGYTF. The DNA for the CDR3 is TGCAGTGGTCGAGACTATGGCTACACCTTC.

The chain combines TRBV2 with TRBJ2-7; D perhaps matches TRBD2 (5 bases). Germline V gene lookup returns CDR1 SNHLY and CDR2 FYNNEI. CDR3 length equals 12 residues. The ends were cut back, 8 bases at V and 6 bases at J, with 14 bases in the middle. The CDR3 DNA reads as TGTGCCAGCTGTCCTGGCGGGTCCGAGCAGTACTTC. It is translated as CASCPGGSEQYF. Full variable domain (missing parts from reference TRBV2 and TRBJ2-7): EPEVTQTPSHQVTQMGQEVILRCVPISNHLYFYWYRQILGQKVEFLVSFYNNEISEKSEIFDDQFSVERPDGSNFTLKIRSTKLEDSAMYFCASCPGGSEQYFGPGTRLTVT.

This rearrangement joins TRBV29-1 to TRBJ1-4, with 10 bases aligning to TRBD1. Losses at the gene ends were 4 bases for V and 7 bases for J; bases not matched to a gene: 6. Germline V gene lookup returns CDR1 SQVTM and CDR2 ANQGSEA. CDR3 length: 14 residues. Here the CDR3 reads CSVGGTGAGEKLFF. DNA for the CDR3: TGCAGCGTTGGCGGGACAGGGGCGGGTGAAAAACTGTTTTTT.

This rearrangement joins TRBV28 to TRBJ1-1, with 8 bases identical to TRBD1. The V gene's germline CDR1 is MDHEN and CDR2 SYDVKM. The CDR3 consists of 13 residues. Unmatched junction bases numbered 4, after V lost 6 bases and J lost 4 bases. The CDR3 here is CASSRTGGTEAFF. CDR3 nucleotides: TGTGCCAGCAGCCGCACAGGGGGCACTGAAGCTTTCTTT. Using reference TRBV28 and TRBJ1-1 for the parts outside the CDR3, the full variable domain is DVKVTQSSRYLVKRTGEKVFLECVQDMDHENMFWYRQDPGLGLRLIYFSYDVKMKEKGDIPEGYSVSREKKERFSLILESASTNQTSMYLCASSRTGGTEAFFGQGTRLTVV.

The table lists this clone with a count of one. The V call is TRBV6-6, the J call TRBJ1-1; the D gene is possibly TRBD1 (6 bases). The germline V gene has CDR1 MNHNY and CDR2 SVGAGI (reference sequence). Trimming took 5 bases from V and 5 from J, leaving 18 bases between them. CDR3 length: 15 amino acids. This chain's CDR3 is CASSLEQGSRTEAFF. DNA for the CDR3: TGTGCCAGCAGTCTAGAACAGGGCTCGAGGACTGAAGCTTTCTTT.

The sample holds one count of this clone. The chain recombines TRBV19 with TRBJ2-2; no clear D. Germline V lookup: CDR1 LNHDA, CDR2 SQIVND (reference sequence). The length of the CDR3 is 15 residues. With 3 bases removed from V and 4 bases from J, the gap between germline ends came to 12 bases. The CDR3 nucleotides are TGTGCCAGTAGTATCTGGCCACCACCCACCGGGGAGCTGTTTTTT. Protein sequence: CASSIWPPPTGELFF.

CDR3 residues: CASSLGVAGLADTQYF. The CDR3 DNA sequence: TGTGCCAGCAGCTTGGGGGTCGCGGGACTAGCGGATACGCAGTATTTT. J is TRBJ2-3 and V is TRBV5-6; the match to TRBD2 covers 10 bases. The length of the CDR3 is 16 residues. Trimming at V came to 0 bases and at J to 6 bases, leaving 7 bases not matched to a gene. CDR1 and CDR2 (germline): SGHDT, YYEEEE.